Reported below is one TCR beta chain. The CDR3 is 16 residues long. CDR1 SGDLS and CDR2 YYNGEE come from the germline V gene. The ends were cut back, 0 bases at V and 7 bases at J, with 16 bases in the middle. This specimen comes from a study of blood T cell repertoires in COVID-19. Study information: From T cells, B-cell-depleted T cells, or PBMCs came the material, which was cDNA or gDNA.

Sequencing used immunoSEQ multiplex PCR; TCRdb keeps in-frame clones, though not all of them. This sample carries about 270,000 clones, 80% to 95% of them seen once, and the ten largest clones take roughly 2.9%. Participants were aged roughly 18 to 90 years, lived in around 25 US areas, and enrolled virtually. Participants' own reports of clinical history determined their cohort assignment. The TCR comes from a man aged 35 to 55 who had been exposed to COVID-19. The V and J genes are TRBV9 and TRBJ2-2; tentatively, D is TRBD1 (6 bases). Sample: PBMCs or T cells enriched from blood (not recorded which). CDR3 residues: CASSVGLGGIDGELFF. CDR3 in DNA: TGTGCCAGCAGCGTAGGTCTAGGGGGAATCGACGGGGAGCTGTTTTTT.